The text below deals with one T cell receptor beta chain. No antigen is known for it. This CDR3 region has 15 residues. With V trimmed by 4 bases and J by 5 bases, 9 bases remained unmatched. The V gene's germline CDR1 is MGHRA and CDR2 YSYEKL. Patients all relapsed after autologous stem cell transplantation, and there was variation in brentuximab vedotin exposure. The sample originates from a study of PD-1 blockade in classical Hodgkin lymphoma. Study-wide findings and caveats: Baseline diversity resembling that of newly diagnosed patients was seen in complete responders. There was a significant rise in CD4+ TCR diversity by C4D1, with no such rise for CD8+.

The protocol was immunoSEQ multiplex PCR, while the TCRdb copy is restricted to in-frame clones and leaves out a portion. The repertoire holds 24,000 or so clones, with 60% to 85% as singletons. The chain carries TRBV4-1 and TRBJ1-2, with TRBD1 matching over 8 bases. This receptor was taken from a human donor with classical Hodgkin lymphoma. Sequencing used peripheral blood mononuclear cells (PBMCs), obtained before the second cycle of nivolumab. This chain's CDR3 is CASSPLDRDRYGYTF. The CDR3 DNA follows: TGCGCCAGCAGCCCGTTGGACAGGGATAGGTATGGCTACACCTTC.